The following is a T cell receptor beta chain sequence with its context. Its target is not known. The source of the sample is a study of T cell responses to AZD1222 COVID-19 vaccine. Study-wide results and limits: Spike-specific TCR breadth rose after two AZD1222 doses, and depth rose as well. White British donors predominated, females outnumbered males, and clonal diversity was possibly underestimated. Repertoire collection took place solely once the T cell response had peaked.

Data came from immunoSEQ multiplex PCR; TCRdb stores just in-frame clones and leaves some out. The sample lists over 150,000 clones, just under 95% occurring once. The CDR3 length is 13 residues. Germline V gene data show CDR1 as GTSNPN and CDR2 as SVGIG (reference sequence). V was cut by 2 bases and J by 4 bases, with 9 bases left in between. This clonotype was obtained from an adult who received the MenACWY meningococcal vaccine as a control. The J gene is TRBJ1-5, the V gene TRBV30; D is uncertain. This sample comprised peripheral blood, obtained 28 days after the second dose of the MenACWY control vaccine. CDR3 sequence: CAWSPTLNQPQHF. DNA of the CDR3: TGTGCCTGGAGTCCCACACTGAATCAGCCCCAGCATTTT.